This T cell receptor (beta chain) is from a study of beta chain features in type 1 diabetes. The wider study: Sorted cells from all samples, numbering 107,917,701, were examined.

The CDR3 consists of 16 residues. V was clipped by 3 bases and J by 0 bases; unmatched bases: 8. From germline, CDR1 is SGHRS and CDR2 YFSETQ. Expressed TCRB transcripts were sequenced because the entire RNA isolate underwent reverse transcription. The repertoire was sequenced with immunoSEQ multiplex PCR; TCRdb's copy has only in-frame clones and lacks some. The sample comprises approximately 250,000 clones, approximately 14% of which are singletons, and around 0.03% rests with the top ten. The V call is TRBV5-1, the J call TRBJ2-7, with 8 bases matching TRBD1. The clonotype originates from a woman in her thirties or forties in good health. Specimen: naive CD4+ T cells from blood. CDR3 DNA: TGCGCCAGCAGCTCCGGACAGGGATCGAGCTCCTACGAGCAGTACTTC. Protein sequence: CASSSGQGSSSYEQYF.